This TCR beta chain was documented in a study of T-cell memory formation after mild COVID-19. Trimming took 4 bases from V and 4 from J, leaving 8 bases between them. The CDR3 has 13 residues. The germline CDR1 and CDR2 sequences are LGHNA and YNFKEQ. TCRdb independently ran MiXCR on the 5' RACE reads; one entry per CDR3 protein. The top ten clones hold around 40% of a sample with approximately 110,000 distinct CDR3 sequences, approximately 22% of them seen once. This clonotype occurred a few times. The sequence derives from a man younger than 35 who had mild COVID-19 (a few samples of this study predate the infection). Cell type and time point are not known. Sequencing was performed on PBMCs or a T cell subset sorted from them (not recorded which). This chain joins TRBV4-2 and TRBJ2-1; D is uncertain. CDR3: CASSLYLYNEQFF. Written as DNA, the CDR3 is TGTGCCAGCAGCCTATACTTGTACAATGAGCAGTTCTTC.